This entry lists 16 T cell receptor beta chains sequenced from one sample in a study of cytomegalovirus exposure and HLA in healthy donors (dated by TCRdb to between 2016 and 2019). The library was produced with the immunoSEQ multiplex PCR assay. For the multiplex PCR, a mixture combining 60 forward primers for TCR Vbeta segments and 13 reverse primers for TCR Jbeta segments was used. TCRdb limited this immuneACCESS table to in-frame rearrangements with V and J called. A share of clones is missing; checked studies link under half to unresolved V genes, and the rest is unexplained. The table for this sample lists 130,000 or so clones; about 10% of them were counted only once. Of the sample, 6.5% to 9% is held by the ten largest clones. The specimen was PBMCs. The receptors stem from a woman between 35 and 50 years old in good health and CMV-seropositive.

The chain combines TRBV2 with TRBJ1-2; 8 nucleotides line up with TRBD1. J gave up 7 bases and V 5 bases, and 6 bases lay outside the gene matches. The CDR3 loop spans 13 amino acids. CDR1 is SNHLY, CDR2 FYNNEI, per germline. Written as DNA, the CDR3 is TGTGCCAGCAGTATAGGACAGGGAGTTGGCTACACCTTC. Its translation is CASSIGQGVGYTF.

The J gene is TRBJ2-4, the V gene TRBV19; 11 bases match TRBD1. Germline lookup yields CDR1 LNHDA and CDR2 SQIVND (reference sequence). This CDR3 region has 15 residues. Losses at the gene ends were 5 bases for V and 5 bases for J; bases not matched to a gene: 5. The CDR3 bases are TGTGCCAGTAGTCCAAGGACAGGGGGCGAAAACATTCAGTACTTC. It translates to CASSPRTGGENIQYF. The full variable domain, completed using reference TRBV19 and TRBJ2-4, is DGGITQSPKYLFRKEGQNVTLSCEQNLNHDAMYWYRQDPGQGLRLIYYSQIVNDFQKGDIAEGYSVSREKKESFPLTVTSAQKNPTAFYLCASSPRTGGENIQYFGAGTRLSVL.

This clone occurred a few times. CDR3: CASRGPPEEQFF. The CDR3, as DNA: TGCGCCAGCAGGGGGCCCCCAGAGGAGCAGTTCTTC. The V and J genes are TRBV10-1 and TRBJ2-1; a weak D match, TRBD1 (5 bases). CDR3 length equals 12 residues. From germline, CDR1 is WNHNN and CDR2 SYGVQD (reference sequence). V was clipped by 6 bases and J by 10 bases, with 13 bases between them.

This clone showed up just a few times. The V gene is TRBV15, the J gene TRBJ2-2, with D possibly TRBD1 on 6 matching bases. Trimming cost V 0 bases and J 2 bases, with 13 bases left between them. The CDR3 contains 17 residues. Germline CDR1 and CDR2: LNHNV and YYDKDF (reference sequence). CDR3 in amino acids: CATSRDPQGINTGELFF. For the CDR3, the DNA is TGTGCCACCAGCAGAGATCCGCAGGGGATAAACACCGGGGAGCTGTTTTTT. The variable domain in full, with the rest retrieved from reference TRBV15 and TRBJ2-2, is DAMVIQNPRYQVTQFGKPVTLSCSQTLNHNVMYWYQQKSSQAPKLLFHYYDKDFNNEADTPDNFQSRRPNTSFCFLDIRSPGLGDTAMYLCATSRDPQGINTGELFFGEGSRLTVL.

This clone was counted a few times. V is TRBV5-4 and J is TRBJ1-1; D remains ambiguous. The CDR3 totals 16 residues. Germline CDR1 and CDR2: SGHNT and YYREEE (reference sequence). The V gene lost 0 bases and the J gene lost 0 bases, with 12 bases spanning the gap. The CDR3 nucleotides read TGTGCCAGCAGCTTGGCCCCTGGCGGCATGAACACTGAAGCTTTCTTT. Translation: CASSLAPGGMNTEAFF.

The chain links TRBV6-1 to TRBJ2-3; 7 positions agree with TRBD2. V trimming: 4 bases; J trimming: 4 bases; junction bases outside the gene matches: 11. Per germline, CDR1 MNHNS and CDR2 SASEGT. The CDR3 runs 16 residues. The CDR3 DNA is TGTGCCAGCAGTGTATCACCGGGACGGGGGGCAGATACGCAGTATTTT. Protein sequence: CASSVSPGRGADTQYF.

This chain links TRBV7-2 with TRBJ1-4; 7 nucleotides line up with TRBD1. V was clipped by 11 bases and J by 7 bases; unmatched bases: 10. Germline CDR1 SGHTA, CDR2 FQGNSA. The CDR3 runs 13 residues. As DNA, the CDR3 is TGTGCCGCCGCGAGGGGGCTGGGTGAAAAACTGTTTTTT. Residues: CAAARGLGEKLFF.

The chain has TRBV5-1 and TRBJ2-5; 10 bases align to TRBD2. Germline V CDR1 and CDR2: SGHRS, YFSETQ. J was trimmed by 1 base and V by 2 bases; bases with no gene match: 17. There are 20 residues in the CDR3. The CDR3 spells CASSFPGLAGALISQETQYF. DNA for the CDR3: TGCGCCAGCAGCTTTCCTGGGCTAGCGGGGGCCCTAATATCCCAAGAGACCCAGTACTTC.

This clone turned up a few times. The V gene is TRBV7-9, the J gene TRBJ2-7; 9 bases line up with TRBD1. The CDR3 consists of 14 residues. From germline, CDR1 is SEHNR and CDR2 FQNEAQ (reference sequence). Trimming took 5 bases from V and 4 from J; bases not matched to a gene: 6. The chain's CDR3 is CASSPTQGAYEQYF. CDR3 nucleotide sequence: TGTGCCAGCAGCCCTACACAGGGGGCTTACGAGCAGTACTTC.

V gene TRBV19 combines with J gene TRBJ2-1; 9 bases fit TRBD2. This CDR3 comprises 17 residues. Trimming cost V 5 bases and J 0 bases; bases outside gene matches: 8. CDR1 and CDR2 from the germline V gene are LNHDA and SQIVND (reference sequence). CDR3 coding DNA: TGTGCCAGTAGTTTTAGCGGGGGTCACAGCTCCTACAATGAGCAGTTCTTC. As protein: CASSFSGGHSSYNEQFF. Looking up the rest from reference TRBV19 and TRBJ2-1 gives the full variable domain: DGGITQSPKYLFRKEGQNVTLSCEQNLNHDAMYWYRQDPGQGLRLIYYSQIVNDFQKGDIAEGYSVSREKKESFPLTVTSAQKNPTAFYLCASSFSGGHSSYNEQFFGPGTRLTVL.

The V call is TRBV11-2, the J call TRBJ2-3; TRBD1 agrees at 8 bases. Germline V gives CDR1 SGHAT, CDR2 FQNNGV. V shed 2 bases and J 3 bases; nucleotides not matched to a gene: 1. The CDR3 totals 14 residues. The CDR3 bases are TGTGCCAGCAGCTTAAACAGGGGGACAGATACGCAGTATTTT. Protein: CASSLNRGTDTQYF.

The rearrangement joins TRBV7-2 to TRBJ1-2; 8 bases match TRBD1. Germline lookup yields CDR1 SGHTA and CDR2 FQGNSA. The CDR3 contains 15 residues. J gave up 7 bases and V 3 bases, and 10 bases lay outside the gene matches. Written as DNA, the CDR3 is TGTGCCAGCAGCTTCGCACAGGGGGGGTTTTTTGGCTACACCTTC. Encoded protein: CASSFAQGGFFGYTF.

The rearrangement joins TRBV5-6 to TRBJ1-2, with D possibly being TRBD1 (5 bases). This CDR3 region has 13 residues. Trimming removed 6 bases from V and 1 base from J, with 10 bases in between. Per the germline V gene, CDR1 is SGHDT and CDR2 is YYEEEE. The CDR3 sequence: CASKTEDNYGYTF. CDR3 nucleotides: TGTGCCAGCAAGACAGAAGATAACTATGGCTACACCTTC.

This sequence joins TRBV29-1 and TRBJ2-7; D perhaps matches TRBD1 (6 bases). With 7 bases removed from V and 1 base from J, the gap between germline ends came to 14 bases. Germline values: CDR1 SQVTM, CDR2 ANQGSEA. The CDR3 runs to 13 residues. For the CDR3, the DNA is TGCAGCGCTGGACAGCCCGATTCCTACGAGCAGTACTTC. This codes for CSAGQPDSYEQYF.

The chain joins TRBV19 to TRBJ1-1; TRBD1 matches at 7 bases. CDR1 and CDR2 from the germline V gene are LNHDA and SQIVND (reference sequence). The V gene end was trimmed by 5 bases and the J gene end by 4 bases; junction bases not matched to a gene: 13. The CDR3 sequence is 16 residues long. The chain's CDR3 is CASSFRLGRGVTEAFF. As DNA, the CDR3 is TGTGCCAGTAGTTTTCGGCTGGGCAGGGGGGTCACTGAAGCTTTCTTT.

This clone was counted only a few times. The V gene is TRBV19, the J gene TRBJ2-1, with TRBD1 identical over 10 bases. Germline V gene lookup returns CDR1 LNHDA and CDR2 SQIVND (reference sequence). V shed 5 bases and J 5 bases; nucleotides not matched to a gene: 6. The CDR3 has 15 residues. The CDR3 reads CASSARDRGHNEQFF. CDR3 sequence (DNA): TGTGCCAGTAGTGCCCGGGACAGGGGCCACAATGAGCAGTTCTTC.